Following are 3 T cell receptor beta chains from one sample sequenced in a study of blood T cell repertoires in COVID-19. The protocol was immunoSEQ multiplex PCR, while the TCRdb copy is restricted to in-frame clones and leaves out a portion. The sample contains under 450,000 clones, 70% to 90% of which appear only once. Material: peripheral blood. These receptors all come from a woman between 55 and 75 years old with COVID-19, enrolled during active disease.

This clone was seen more than once but under ten times. V usage is TRBV5-1 and J usage is TRBJ1-6, with 8 bases that match TRBD1. Germline V gene sequence: CDR1 SGHRS, CDR2 YFSETQ. This CDR3 comprises 20 residues. Trimming cost V 1 base and J 6 bases; bases outside gene matches: 18. The DNA of the CDR3 is TGCGCCAGCAGCTTGACCGGCCCGGGACAGGTGGCGGTGCGTAATTCACCCCTCCACTTT. Translating it yields CASSLTGPGQVAVRNSPLHF.

The chain recombines TRBV11-2 with TRBJ2-1; TRBD1 matches at 9 bases. V was clipped by 5 bases and J by 9 bases; unmatched bases: 14. There are 16 residues in the CDR3. CDR1 and CDR2 (germline): SGHAT, FQNNGV. The DNA of the CDR3 is TGTGCCAGCAGCCCCCGTAGACAGGGGGTTGGGGGTGAGCAGTTCTTC. Its translation: CASSPRRQGVGGEQFF.

CDR3 sequence: CASSVAFTGENGGYTF. As DNA, the CDR3 is TGTGCCAGCAGCGTAGCTTTTACAGGGGAAAACGGTGGCTACACCTTC. The chain employs TRBV9 and TRBJ1-2, with 7 bases that match TRBD1. With V trimmed by 0 bases and J by 7 bases, 12 bases remained unmatched. CDR1 and CDR2 from the germline V gene are SGDLS and YYNGEE. The CDR3 is 16 amino acids.